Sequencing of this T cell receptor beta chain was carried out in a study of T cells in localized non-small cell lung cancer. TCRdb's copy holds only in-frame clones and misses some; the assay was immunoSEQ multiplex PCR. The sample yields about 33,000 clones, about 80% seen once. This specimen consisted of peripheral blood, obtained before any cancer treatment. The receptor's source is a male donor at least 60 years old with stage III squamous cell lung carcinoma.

CDR3 sequence reads: CAISEAGQETQYF. CDR3 sequence (DNA): TGTGCCATCAGTGAGGCCGGACAAGAGACCCAGTACTTC. This chain joins TRBV10-3 and TRBJ2-5; D not resolved. Germline CDR1 reads ENHRY; CDR2 reads SYGVKD. The CDR3 is 13 amino acids. V was shortened by 2 bases and J by 2 bases, with 6 bases between the two germline ends.